One sample yielded the 30 T cell receptor beta chains listed below, sequenced in a study of blood T cell repertoires in COVID-19. Sequenced by immunoSEQ multiplex PCR; TCRdb stores in-frame clones only, minus some. The sample yields about 480,000 clones, 88% seen once. Sequencing used peripheral blood. The receptors come from a woman aged 45-59 years with COVID-19, enrolled during active disease.

This chain connects TRBV7-9 to TRBJ1-1; D not resolved. Germline assignment: CDR1 SEHNR and CDR2 FQNEAQ (reference sequence). This CDR3 is 13 amino acids long. The V gene lost 1 base and the J gene lost 4 bases, with 7 bases spanning the gap. The CDR3 loop reads CASSLGGLTEAFF. The DNA for the CDR3 is TGTGCCAGCAGCTTAGGCGGACTCACTGAAGCTTTCTTT.

The chain links TRBV5-8 to TRBJ2-3, with 11 nucleotides matching TRBD2. Germline loops: CDR1 SGHTS, CDR2 YDEGEE. The CDR3 has 16 residues. The ends lost 2 bases at V and 3 bases at J; junction bases unmatched: 5. The CDR3 DNA reads TGTGCCAGCAGCTTCTTAGCGGGGGGGCTTACAGATACGCAGTATTTT. This gives the protein CASSFLAGGLTDTQYF.

This clone came up once. The CDR3 sequence is CATSDGTGADPEAFF. The CDR3 DNA follows: TGTGCCACCAGTGATGGGACAGGGGCCGACCCCGAAGCTTTCTTT. The genes are TRBV24-1 and TRBJ1-1; 10 nucleotides agree with TRBD1. Germline V gene data show CDR1 as KGHDR and CDR2 as SFDVKD. The CDR3 runs to 15 residues. V shed 3 bases and J 8 bases; nucleotides not matched to a gene: 8.

This clone was found once. The genes are TRBV18 and TRBJ1-1; D may be TRBD1 (5 bases). Germline V gives CDR1 KGHSH, CDR2 LQKENI. V was cut by 3 bases and J by 0 bases, with 8 bases left in between. CDR3 length equals 14 residues. The DNA for the CDR3 is TGTGCCAGCTCACCTCCGGGGGTGAACACTGAAGCTTTCTTT. Its protein product is CASSPPGVNTEAFF.

Points on this clone: At the DNA level, this CDR3 is encoded by other sequences in the same sample as well. The J gene is TRBJ1-5, the V gene TRBV30; D remains ambiguous. V was shortened by 0 bases and J by 2 bases, with 8 bases between the two germline ends. This CDR3 has 14 residues. CDR1 and CDR2 (germline): GTSNPN, SVGIG (reference sequence). CDR3 amino acids: CAWSVGGGNQPQHF. CDR3 DNA sequence: TGTGCCTGGAGTGTAGGAGGAGGCAATCAGCCCCAGCATTTT. The variable domain in full, completed from reference TRBV30 and TRBJ1-5, reads SQTIHQWPATLVQPVGSPLSLECTVEGTSNPNLYWYRQAAGRGLQLLFYSVGIGQISSEVPQNLSASRPQDRQFILSSKKLLLSDSGFYLCAWSVGGGNQPQHFGDGTRLSIL.

In its sample, this clone was seen a few times. CDR3 DNA sequence: TGTGCCAGCAGCCTACAGGTTCCCAGCTCCTACGAGCAGTACTTC. Encoded protein: CASSLQVPSSYEQYF. This chain joins TRBV2 and TRBJ2-7, with a weak D call TRBD1 (5 bases). V shed 6 bases and J shed 0 bases, with 15 bases lying between them. The CDR3 is 15 residues long. Germline loops: CDR1 SNHLY, CDR2 FYNNEI.

The chain employs TRBV29-1 and TRBJ2-5; possibly TRBD2 for D (6 bases). The CDR3 covers 14 residues. CDR1 SQVTM and CDR2 ANQGSEA come from the germline V gene. The V end was cut by 6 bases, the J end by 5 bases, with 19 bases between. The DNA for the CDR3 is TGCAGCGTGCCCCGGGAGCCCGAGGGGGAGACCCAGTACTTC. Translating gives CSVPREPEGETQYF.

This chain joins TRBV7-2 and TRBJ1-6, with a weak D call TRBD1 (5 bases). CDR3 length equals 14 residues. Trimming stripped 4 bases from V and 10 bases from J, with 14 bases between. CDR1 is SGHTA, CDR2 FQGNSA, per germline. The CDR3 loop reads CASSSGGGRSPLHF. The CDR3 coding sequence is TGTGCCAGCAGCTCAGGTGGGGGGAGATCACCCCTCCACTTT. Full variable domain (rest looked up from reference TRBV7-2 and TRBJ1-6): GAGVSQSPSNKVTEKGKDVELRCDPISGHTALYWYRQSLGQGLEFLIYFQGNSAPDKSGLPSDRFSAERTGGSVSTLTIQRTQQEDSAVYLCASSSGGGRSPLHFGNGTRLTVT.

The gene calls are TRBV5-1 and TRBJ2-2; D may be TRBD1 (6 bases). CDR3 length: 16 residues. Trimming shortened V by 3 bases and J by 0 bases, and 12 bases separated the two germline ends. CDR1 is SGHRS and CDR2 is YFSETQ in the germline V gene. CDR3: CASSSGTSSNTGELFF. The DNA of the CDR3 is TGCGCCAGCAGCTCTGGGACATCTTCGAACACCGGGGAGCTGTTTTTT.

The rearrangement joins TRBV30 to TRBJ1-2; weak D call: TRBD1 (5 bases). Trimming stripped 1 base from V and 6 bases from J, with 15 bases between. This CDR3 comprises 14 residues. CDR1 is GTSNPN and CDR2 is SVGIG in the germline V gene (reference sequence). The CDR3 sequence is CAWSAEVEGDGYTF. In nucleotides, the CDR3 is TGTGCCTGGAGTGCTGAGGTGGAAGGGGATGGCTACACCTTC.

The rearrangement links TRBV6-2 or TRBV6-3 to TRBJ1-5, with TRBD1 matching 8 bases. CDR1 and CDR2 (germline): MNHEY, SVGEGT. V shed 1 base and J 0 bases; nucleotides not matched to a gene: 17. The CDR3 is 21 amino acids. The CDR3: CASSYLWGQVATLNSNQPQHF. In DNA, the CDR3 is TGTGCCAGCAGTTACTTATGGGGACAGGTCGCCACCCTAAATAGCAATCAGCCCCAGCATTTT.

This chain uses TRBV7-2 with TRBJ2-7; TRBD2 agrees at 14 bases. The trim removed 4 bases at V and 5 bases at J, leaving 10 bases unmatched. The CDR3 consists of 17 residues. Per germline, CDR1 SGHTA and CDR2 FQGNSA. DNA of the CDR3: TGTGCCAGCAGCTATCGGCCAGGACTAGCGGGGGGCCACGAGCAGTACTTC. This translates into CASSYRPGLAGGHEQYF.

The chain is built from TRBV12-3 or TRBV12-4 and TRBJ1-1; the D gene is possibly TRBD1 (6 bases). V lost 6 bases, J lost 10 bases, and 18 bases lay in between. The CDR3 consists of 13 residues. The CDR3 reads CASSPRGAERAFF. CDR3 DNA sequence: TGTGCCAGCAGCCCCCGGGGGGCCGAGAGAGCTTTCTTT.

This chain connects TRBV3-1 (or the pseudogene TRBV3-2) to TRBJ1-1, with D tentatively TRBD1 (5 bases). Trimming removed 8 bases from V and 3 bases from J, with 13 bases in between. CDR3 length: 13 amino acids. The germline CDR1 and CDR2 sequences are LGHDT and YNNKEL (reference sequence). The CDR3 sequence is CASGGRGDTEAFF. CDR3 DNA: TGTGCCAGCGGCGGACGGGGGGACACTGAAGCTTTCTTT.

The rearrangement joins TRBV4-1 to TRBJ2-7, with 8 bases matching TRBD2. J was trimmed by 3 bases and V by 2 bases; bases with no gene match: 6. Germline CDR1 is MGHRA and CDR2 is YSYEKL. This CDR3 has 15 residues. DNA of the CDR3: TGCGCCAGCAGCCAAACTAGCGGACTGCACTACGAGCAGTACTTC. Encoded protein: CASSQTSGLHYEQYF.

In this sample, this clone turned up once. The CDR3 sequence: CASSVATVPGNTIYF. The CDR3 DNA sequence: TGTGCCAGCAGCGTAGCTACAGTCCCTGGAAACACCATATATTTT. The chain links TRBV9 to TRBJ1-3; D unclear. V lost 0 bases and J lost 2, with 9 bases in between. Looked up from germline, CDR1 is SGDLS and CDR2 is YYNGEE. The CDR3 length is 15 residues.

The rearrangement links TRBV2 to TRBJ1-2, with TRBD1 identical over 9 bases. The trim removed 10 bases at V and 8 bases at J, leaving 11 bases unmatched. This CDR3 has 13 residues. CDR1 and CDR2 (germline): SNHLY, FYNNEI. CDR3 in DNA: TGTGCCACGCAAAGGAGGACAGGGGAAGGCTACACCTTC. Its protein product is CATQRRTGEGYTF.

The chain recombines TRBV28 with TRBJ2-7; D unclear. V was shortened by 6 bases and J by 0 bases, with 6 bases between the two germline ends. Germline loops: CDR1 MDHEN, CDR2 SYDVKM. The CDR3 covers 12 residues. Here the CDR3 reads CASRRSSYEQYF. CDR3 nucleotide sequence: TGTGCCAGCAGGAGGAGCTCCTACGAGCAGTACTTC.

DNA of the CDR3: TGTGCCAGCAGTGAAACCAGGGGGAAGGATTTCTTT. Protein: CASSETRGKDFF. This chain uses TRBV2 with TRBJ1-1, with 7 nucleotides matching TRBD1. Germline values: CDR1 SNHLY, CDR2 FYNNEI. The CDR3 loop spans 12 amino acids. The trim removed 2 bases at V and 13 bases at J, leaving 7 bases unmatched. The full variable domain, its missing parts supplied by reference TRBV2 and TRBJ1-1, is EPEVTQTPSHQVTQMGQEVILRCVPISNHLYFYWYRQILGQKVEFLVSFYNNEISEKSEIFDDQFSVERPDGSNFTLKIRSTKLEDSAMYFCASSETRGKDFFGQGTRLTVV.

This chain connects TRBV6-5 to TRBJ1-5; 10 bases are a match to TRBD1. Germline CDR1 is MNHEY and CDR2 is SVGAGI. V shed 6 bases and J 7 bases; nucleotides not matched to a gene: 6. This CDR3 spans 14 amino acids. The CDR3 bases are TGTGCCAGCAGCCGGACAGGGGGAGGACAGCCCCAGCATTTT. Translating gives CASSRTGGGQPQHF.

CDR3 in DNA: TGCGCCAGCAGCCAAGATGGGAGTGGGCTGGATACTGAAGCTTTCTTT. Amino acids: CASSQDGSGLDTEAFF. The chain joins TRBV4-1 to TRBJ1-1; D is uncertain. Germline V gene lookup returns CDR1 MGHRA and CDR2 YSYEKL. The ends were cut back, 0 bases at V and 5 bases at J, with 16 bases in the middle. The CDR3 loop spans 16 amino acids.

The CDR3 nucleotides are TGTGCCAGTAGCCTGGACAGCTTAAGATACGGCTACACCTTC. As protein: CASSLDSLRYGYTF. The rearrangement links TRBV19 to TRBJ1-2; maybe TRBD1 (6 bases). Trimming cost V 6 bases and J 8 bases, with 19 bases left between them. CDR1 LNHDA and CDR2 SQIVND come from the germline V gene (reference sequence). The CDR3 has 14 residues.

In its sample, this clone was seen once. V usage is TRBV12-3 or TRBV12-4 and J usage is TRBJ1-1; no clear D gene. The CDR3 covers 12 residues. With 6 bases removed from V and 0 bases from J, the gap between germline ends came to 5 bases. This CDR3 reads CASSPVNTEAFF. Here the CDR3 DNA reads TGTGCCAGCAGCCCGGTGAACACTGAAGCTTTCTTT.

This chain joins TRBV5-1 and TRBJ1-2; D possibly corresponds to TRBD1 (6 bases). V was trimmed by 0 bases and J by 4 bases, leaving 10 bases between them. CDR1 is SGHRS, CDR2 YFSETQ, per germline. The CDR3 length is 14 residues. This chain's CDR3 is CASSLEGEGYGYTF. CDR3 bases: TGCGCCAGCAGCTTGGAGGGGGAAGGCTATGGCTACACCTTC.

This clone occurred once. This chain connects TRBV19 to TRBJ1-1; the D gene is possibly TRBD1 (5 bases). Germline-derived CDR1 and CDR2 are LNHDA and SQIVND (reference sequence). Trimming removed 4 bases at V and 6 bases at J, with 9 bases between. The CDR3 is 12 amino acids. The CDR3 region has the DNA TGTGCCAGTAGTACGGGGGGACCTGAAGCTTTCTTT. Its translation: CASSTGGPEAFF.

The chain is built from TRBV10-3 and TRBJ1-6; 10 nucleotides match TRBD1. The CDR3 has 14 residues. The V segment lost 6 bases and the J segment 8 bases; nucleotides outside the gene matches: 4. Germline assignment: CDR1 ENHRY and CDR2 SYGVKD. In DNA, the CDR3 is TGTGCCATCAGAACCGGGACAGGGGATTCACCCCTCCACTTT. This sequence encodes CAIRTGTGDSPLHF.

The rearrangement links TRBV27 to TRBJ2-2; 7 nucleotides align to TRBD1. CDR1 and CDR2 (germline): MNHEY, SMNVEV (reference sequence). The CDR3 sequence is 14 residues long. With 5 bases clipped from V and 7 bases from J, the junction kept 7 bases outside the gene matches. CDR3 loop: CASSIGQVSGELFF. The CDR3 DNA sequence: TGTGCCAGCAGTATAGGACAGGTTAGCGGGGAGCTGTTTTTT.

Only one count was recorded for this clone. The genes are TRBV5-6 and TRBJ2-3; 8 bases align to TRBD2. V trimming: 4 bases; J trimming: 0 bases; junction bases outside the gene matches: 7. The germline CDR1 and CDR2 sequences are SGHDT and YYEEEE. The CDR3 has 16 residues. The CDR3: CASSPERGGSTDTQYF. The CDR3 bases are TGTGCCAGCAGCCCTGAACGGGGGGGCAGCACAGATACGCAGTATTTT.

The chain recombines TRBV2 with TRBJ2-1, with 7 bases lining up with TRBD1. From germline, CDR1 is SNHLY and CDR2 FYNNEI. The CDR3 consists of 14 residues. V was pared by 7 bases and J by 2 bases, with 5 bases of the junction left unmatched. This CDR3 is CASKGDSTYNEQFF. DNA for the CDR3: TGTGCCAGCAAGGGGGACAGTACCTACAATGAGCAGTTCTTC.

This clone was observed a handful of times. J is TRBJ1-6 and V is TRBV7-3; D gene ambiguous. Looked up from germline, CDR1 is SGHTA and CDR2 is FQGTGA. The V and J ends lost 6 bases and 0 bases respectively, with 12 bases between them. CDR3 length: 16 amino acids. CDR3 sequence reads: CASSLEGGSYNSPLHF. The DNA of the CDR3 is TGTGCCAGCAGTCTAGAGGGAGGCTCCTATAATTCACCCCTCCACTTT.